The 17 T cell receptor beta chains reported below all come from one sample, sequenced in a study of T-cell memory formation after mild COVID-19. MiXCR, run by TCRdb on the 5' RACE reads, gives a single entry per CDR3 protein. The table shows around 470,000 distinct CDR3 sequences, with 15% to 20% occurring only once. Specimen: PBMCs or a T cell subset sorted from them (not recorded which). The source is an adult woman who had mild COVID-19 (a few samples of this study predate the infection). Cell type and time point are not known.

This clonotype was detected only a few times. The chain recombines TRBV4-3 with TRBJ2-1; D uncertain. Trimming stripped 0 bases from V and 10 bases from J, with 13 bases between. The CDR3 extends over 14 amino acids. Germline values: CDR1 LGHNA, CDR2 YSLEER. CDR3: CASSQDRTVREQFF. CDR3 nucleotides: TGCGCCAGCAGCCAAGATCGGACGGTAAGAGAGCAGTTCTTC.

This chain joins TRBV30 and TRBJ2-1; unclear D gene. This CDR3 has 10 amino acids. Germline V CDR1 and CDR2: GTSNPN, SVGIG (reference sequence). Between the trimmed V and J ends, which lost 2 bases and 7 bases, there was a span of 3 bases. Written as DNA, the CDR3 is TGTGCCTGGAGTAGGAATGAGCAGTTCTTC. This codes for CAWSRNEQFF. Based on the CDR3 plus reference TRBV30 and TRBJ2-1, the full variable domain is SQTIHQWPATLVQPVGSPLSLECTVEGTSNPNLYWYRQAAGRGLQLLFYSVGIGQISSEVPQNLSASRPQDRQFILSSKKLLLSDSGFYLCAWSRNEQFFGPGTRLTVL.

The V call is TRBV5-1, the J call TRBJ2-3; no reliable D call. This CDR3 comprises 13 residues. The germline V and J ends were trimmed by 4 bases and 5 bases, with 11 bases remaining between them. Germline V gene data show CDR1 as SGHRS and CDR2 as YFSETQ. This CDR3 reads CASSPRRVDTQYF. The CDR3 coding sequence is TGCGCCAGCAGCCCACGGCGTGTAGATACGCAGTATTTT.

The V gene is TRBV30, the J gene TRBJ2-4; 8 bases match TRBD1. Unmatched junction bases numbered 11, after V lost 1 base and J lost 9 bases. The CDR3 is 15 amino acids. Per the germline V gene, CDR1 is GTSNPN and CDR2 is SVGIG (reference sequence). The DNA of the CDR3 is TGTGCCTGGAGTGAGGGAGGACAGGGAGCGAGCATTCAGTACTTC. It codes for CAWSEGGQGASIQYF.

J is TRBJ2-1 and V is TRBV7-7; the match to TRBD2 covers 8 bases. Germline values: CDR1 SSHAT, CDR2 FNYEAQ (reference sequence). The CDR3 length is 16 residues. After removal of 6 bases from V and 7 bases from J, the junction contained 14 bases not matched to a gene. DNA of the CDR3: TGTGCCAGCAGTCCCCGGACGGGAGGGAGCCCGAATGAGCAGTTCTTC. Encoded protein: CASSPRTGGSPNEQFF.

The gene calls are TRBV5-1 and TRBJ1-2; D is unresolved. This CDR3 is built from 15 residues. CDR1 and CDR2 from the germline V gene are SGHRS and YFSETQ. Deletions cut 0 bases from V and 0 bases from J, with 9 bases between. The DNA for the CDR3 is TGCGCCAGCAGCTTGGCCACAGTTGCTAACTATGGCTACACCTTC. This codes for CASSLATVANYGYTF.

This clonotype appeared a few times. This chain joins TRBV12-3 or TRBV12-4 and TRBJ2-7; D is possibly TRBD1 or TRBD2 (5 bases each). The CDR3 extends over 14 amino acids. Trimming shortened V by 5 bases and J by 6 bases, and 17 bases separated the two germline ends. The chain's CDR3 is CASSSTGTRGEQYF. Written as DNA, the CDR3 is TGTGCCAGCAGTAGTACCGGGACCCGTGGCGAGCAGTACTTC.

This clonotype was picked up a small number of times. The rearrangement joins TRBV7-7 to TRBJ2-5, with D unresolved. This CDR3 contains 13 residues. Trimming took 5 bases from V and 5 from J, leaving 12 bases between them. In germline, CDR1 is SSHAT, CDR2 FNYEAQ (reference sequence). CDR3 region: CASSRSPTETQYF. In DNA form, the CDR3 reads TGTGCCAGCAGCCGCTCCCCAACTGAGACCCAGTACTTC. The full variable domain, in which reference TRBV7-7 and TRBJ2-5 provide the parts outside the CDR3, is GAGVSQSPRYKVTKRGQDVTLRCDPISSHATLYWYQQALGQGPEFLTYFNYEAQPDKSGLPSDRFSAERPEGSISTLTIQRTEQRDSAMYRCASSRSPTETQYFGPGTRLLVL.

This chain's CDR3 is CASSIRTGGSAWANVLTF. Written as DNA, the CDR3 is TGTGCCAGCAGCATACGGACAGGGGGATCGGCCTGGGCCAACGTCCTGACTTTC. V is TRBV21-1 and J is TRBJ2-6; the table's D gene call, TRBD1, was not cross checked with the DNA. TRBV21-1 represents a pseudogene. This CDR3 contains 18 residues.

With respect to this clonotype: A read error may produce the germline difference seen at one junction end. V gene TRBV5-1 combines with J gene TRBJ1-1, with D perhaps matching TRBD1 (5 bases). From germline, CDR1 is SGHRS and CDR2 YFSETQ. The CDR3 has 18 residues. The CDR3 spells CASSLYRGEEYRNAEAFF. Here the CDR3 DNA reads TGCGCCAGCAGCTTGTATCGGGGGGAAGAATATAGGAACGCTGAAGCTTTCTTT.

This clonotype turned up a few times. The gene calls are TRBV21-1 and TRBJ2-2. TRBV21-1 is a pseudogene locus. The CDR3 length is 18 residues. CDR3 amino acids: CASSKPVNPHGNTGELFF. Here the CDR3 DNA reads TGTGCCAGCAGCAAACCCGTAAATCCCCACGGTAACACCGGGGAGCTGTTTTTT.

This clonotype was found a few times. Here the CDR3 DNA reads TGTGCCAGCAGTGCAACCGGGACAGGAGGAAACACCATATATTTT. Amino acid sequence: CASSATGTGGNTIYF. This chain joins TRBV12-3 or TRBV12-4 and TRBJ1-3; 8 bases match TRBD1. The CDR3 loop spans 15 amino acids. V trimming: 5 bases; J trimming: 4 bases; junction bases outside the gene matches: 7.

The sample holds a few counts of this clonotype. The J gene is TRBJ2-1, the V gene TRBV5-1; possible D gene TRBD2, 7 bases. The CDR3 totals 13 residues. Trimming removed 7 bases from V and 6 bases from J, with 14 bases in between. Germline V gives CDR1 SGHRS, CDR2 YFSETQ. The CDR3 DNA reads TGCGCCAGCGGGGGGGCCGAAGGCAATGAGCAGTTCTTC. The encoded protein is CASGGAEGNEQFF.

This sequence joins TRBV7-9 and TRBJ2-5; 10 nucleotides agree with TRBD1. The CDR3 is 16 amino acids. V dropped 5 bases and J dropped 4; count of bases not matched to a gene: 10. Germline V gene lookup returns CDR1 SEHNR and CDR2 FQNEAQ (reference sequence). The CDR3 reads CASSPAGQGKVETQYF. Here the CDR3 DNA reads TGTGCCAGCAGCCCCGCGGGACAGGGGAAAGTAGAGACCCAGTACTTC. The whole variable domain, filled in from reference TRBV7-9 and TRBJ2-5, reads DTGVSQNPRHKITKRGQNVTFRCDPISEHNRLYWYRQTLGQGPEFLTYFQNEAQLEKSRLLSDRFSAERPKGSFSTLEIQRTEQGDSAMYLCASSPAGQGKVETQYFGPGTRLLVL.

CDR3 in DNA: TGCAGCGTTGAAGATTATACAGGGGGCGCCGGGTACGAGCAGTACTTC. Protein product: CSVEDYTGGAGYEQYF. The V gene is TRBV29-1, the J gene TRBJ2-7, with TRBD1 matching over 9 bases. The CDR3 is 16 residues long. With V trimmed by 0 bases and J by 4 bases, 10 bases remained unmatched. CDR1 and CDR2 from the germline V gene are SQVTM and ANQGSEA.

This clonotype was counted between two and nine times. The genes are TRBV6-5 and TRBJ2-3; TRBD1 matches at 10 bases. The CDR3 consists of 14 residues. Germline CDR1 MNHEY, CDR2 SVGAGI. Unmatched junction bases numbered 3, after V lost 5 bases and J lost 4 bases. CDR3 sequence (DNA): TGTGCCAGCAGTACGGGACAGGGGCCAGATACGCAGTATTTT. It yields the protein CASSTGQGPDTQYF.

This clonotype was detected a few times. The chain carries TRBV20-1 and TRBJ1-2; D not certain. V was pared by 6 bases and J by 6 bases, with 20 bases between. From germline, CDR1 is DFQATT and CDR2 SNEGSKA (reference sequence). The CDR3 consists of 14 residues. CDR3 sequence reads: CSALRKGGFDGYTF. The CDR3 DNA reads TGCAGTGCCCTCCGGAAGGGTGGATTCGATGGCTACACCTTC.